This T cell receptor beta chain is drawn from a study of cytomegalovirus exposure and HLA in healthy donors. The study, taken as a whole, reports: TCR association rates varied by HLA locus in a later analysis, with DRB1 highest and HLA-C lowest. Prediction of most subjects' HLA-A and HLA-B alleles by TCR beta sequences was reportedly accurate.

A multiplex PCR was run with 60 Vbeta primers and 13 Jbeta primers. Repertoires were generated with immunoSEQ multiplex PCR, while TCRdb's copy carries only in-frame clones and drops some. Altogether roughly 130,000 clones are present, 81% being singletons, with the ten largest covering over 4.5%. V was clipped by 4 bases and J by 1 base, with 14 bases between them. This CDR3 is 14 amino acids long. Germline V CDR1 and CDR2: SQVTM, ANQGSEA. On this clone: What it binds is not known.

The sequence came from a woman aged 35 to 49 in good health and CMV-seropositive. The V gene is TRBV29-1, the J gene TRBJ2-7, with D possibly TRBD1 on 6 matching bases. Sequenced: PBMCs. The CDR3 DNA sequence: TGCAGCGTTGCTCACAGGGACGGGTCCTACGAGCAGTACTTC. It is translated as CSVAHRDGSYEQYF.